Shown below are 26 T cell receptor beta chains from a single sample sequenced in a study of blood T cell repertoires in COVID-19. TCRdb's table, derived via immunoSEQ multiplex PCR, lists solely in-frame clones and lacks some. Here the sample spans roughly 90,000 clones, about 85% being singletons. Sequencing was done on a sample of peripheral blood. The receptors were gathered from a human donor in a cohort sampled during active COVID-19.

To note about this clone: The sample carries other DNA sequences with the same CDR3. The gene calls are TRBV12-3 or TRBV12-4 and TRBJ1-1; no reliable D call. Trimming left V 6 bases short and J 1 base short, with 9 bases between. The CDR3 covers 13 residues. CDR3 DNA: TGTGCCAGCAGCCCTCGAGGGAACACTGAAGCTTTCTTT. This codes for CASSPRGNTEAFF.

The chain carries TRBV15 and TRBJ2-1; D unclear. CDR3 size: 14 residues. CDR1 LNHNV and CDR2 YYDKDF come from the germline V gene (reference sequence). Trimming took off 7 bases at V and 0 bases at J, with 10 bases between the two ends. The DNA of the CDR3 is TGTGCCACCAACAGCTGGAGCTCCTACAATGAGCAGTTCTTC. Translation: CATNSWSSYNEQFF.

V usage is TRBV15 and J usage is TRBJ2-7; weak D call: TRBD2 (5 bases). The CDR3 contains 14 residues. Trimming cost V 3 bases and J 2 bases, with 11 bases left between them. The germline gives CDR1 LNHNV, CDR2 YYDKDF (reference sequence). This CDR3 reads CATSSGRVAYEQYF. The CDR3 nucleotides read TGTGCCACCAGCAGTGGGCGGGTAGCCTACGAGCAGTACTTC.

V and J are TRBV7-9 and TRBJ1-6; a possible D gene is TRBD1 (6 bases). V was clipped by 3 bases and J by 10 bases, with 7 bases between them. The CDR3 runs 12 residues. CDR1 and CDR2 (germline): SEHNR, FQNEAQ (reference sequence). CDR3 coding DNA: TGTGCCAGCAGCTTGAGGGGGTCACCCCTCCACTTT. Translating it yields CASSLRGSPLHF. Full variable domain (rest looked up from reference TRBV7-9 and TRBJ1-6): DTGVSQNPRHKITKRGQNVTFRCDPISEHNRLYWYRQTLGQGPEFLTYFQNEAQLEKSRLLSDRFSAERPKGSFSTLEIQRTEQGDSAMYLCASSLRGSPLHFGNGTRLTVT.

The chain combines TRBV7-9 with TRBJ2-5; tentatively, D is TRBD1 (6 bases). Germline V CDR1 and CDR2: SEHNR, FQNEAQ (reference sequence). The CDR3 is 16 residues long. The ends were cut back, 0 bases at V and 5 bases at J, with 16 bases in the middle. CDR3 amino acids: CASSLAGVGAGETQYF. The CDR3 DNA follows: TGTGCCAGCAGCTTAGCTGGTGTGGGGGCTGGGGAGACCCAGTACTTC. The full variable domain, completed using reference TRBV7-9 and TRBJ2-5, is DTGVSQNPRHKITKRGQNVTFRCDPISEHNRLYWYRQTLGQGPEFLTYFQNEAQLEKSRLLSDRFSAERPKGSFSTLEIQRTEQGDSAMYLCASSLAGVGAGETQYFGPGTRLLVL.

The chain couples TRBV28 to TRBJ2-7, with 13 bases identical to TRBD2. Germline trimming cut 6 bases from V and 2 bases from J; bases unmatched to any gene: 16. Germline CDR1 and CDR2: MDHEN and SYDVKM. CDR3 length: 19 residues. CDR3 coding DNA: TGTGCCAGCAGGCCCGGCCGGACTAGCGGGAGACCCGTAACCTACGAGCAGTACTTC. Amino acid sequence: CASRPGRTSGRPVTYEQYF.

This clone was seen just once. The V call is TRBV2, the J call TRBJ1-5, with TRBD1 as a possible D gene (5 bases). V lost 8 bases to trimming and J lost 0 bases, with 14 bases between them. The CDR3 spans 15 residues. Germline V gives CDR1 SNHLY, CDR2 FYNNEI. The CDR3 DNA reads TGTGCCAGCGTAGAGGGACTCTATAGCAATCAGCCCCAGCATTTT. It yields the protein CASVEGLYSNQPQHF.

The chain employs TRBV5-6 and TRBJ2-1, with TRBD2 as a possible D gene (5 bases). Trimming took off 4 bases at V and 8 bases at J, with 19 bases between the two ends. Germline CDR1 is SGHDT and CDR2 is YYEEEE. This CDR3 comprises 15 residues. The CDR3 loop is CASSEGFGKADEQFF. For the CDR3, the DNA is TGTGCCAGCAGCGAGGGCTTTGGAAAGGCGGATGAGCAGTTCTTC. The full variable domain, its missing parts supplied by reference TRBV5-6 and TRBJ2-1, is DAGVTQSPTHLIKTRGQQVTLRCSPKSGHDTVSWYQQALGQGPQFIFQYYEEEERQRGNFPDRFSGHQFPNYSSELNVNALLLGDSALYLCASSEGFGKADEQFFGPGTRLTVL.

This clone has a single count. The V and J genes are TRBV9 and TRBJ1-6; TRBD1 aligns across 7 bases. Unmatched junction bases numbered 6, after V lost 3 bases and J lost 6 bases. This CDR3 spans 15 amino acids. The germline gives CDR1 SGDLS, CDR2 YYNGEE. CDR3 sequence: CASSGTGTANSPLHF. CDR3 nucleotides: TGTGCCAGCAGCGGGACCGGGACAGCTAATTCACCCCTCCACTTT. Complete variable domain (other parts from reference TRBV9 and TRBJ1-6): DSGVTQTPKHLITATGQRVTLRCSPRSGDLSVYWYQQSLDQGLQFLIQYYNGEERAKGNILERFSAQQFPDLHSELNLSSLELGDSALYFCASSGTGTANSPLHFGNGTRLTVT.

The chain links TRBV9 to TRBJ1-1, with D possibly TRBD1 on 6 matching bases. CDR3 length: 14 residues. Trimming removed 3 bases from V and 6 bases from J, with 15 bases in between. Germline CDR1 SGDLS, CDR2 YYNGEE. The CDR3, as DNA: TGTGCCAGCAGCGCGGAGAACAGGGTCCCTGAAGCTTTCTTT. Encoded protein: CASSAENRVPEAFF. The complete variable domain, with remaining parts taken from reference TRBV9 and TRBJ1-1, reads DSGVTQTPKHLITATGQRVTLRCSPRSGDLSVYWYQQSLDQGLQFLIQYYNGEERAKGNILERFSAQQFPDLHSELNLSSLELGDSALYFCASSAENRVPEAFFGQGTRLTVV.

The rearrangement links TRBV9 to TRBJ2-7, with D possibly matching TRBD1 (5 bases). The CDR3 loop spans 14 amino acids. Deletions cut 4 bases from V and 3 bases from J, with 14 bases between. The germline gives CDR1 SGDLS, CDR2 YYNGEE. The CDR3 nucleotides are TGTGCCAGCAGCCCACAGGCCCAGGTCTACGAGCAGTACTTC. This translates into CASSPQAQVYEQYF.

This chain uses TRBV11-2 with TRBJ2-5; D might be TRBD2 (7 bases). Germline V gene sequence: CDR1 SGHAT, CDR2 FQNNGV. The CDR3 extends over 14 amino acids. Trimming cost V 5 bases and J 4 bases, with 14 bases left between them. The CDR3 DNA follows: TGTGCCAGCAGCCCACCCGGGGGGCGAGAGACCCAGTACTTC. Its protein product is CASSPPGGRETQYF.

The chain couples TRBV7-9 to TRBJ2-7; 8 positions match TRBD2. V was pared by 1 base and J by 6 bases, with 5 bases of the junction left unmatched. This CDR3 contains 14 residues. The germline gives CDR1 SEHNR, CDR2 FQNEAQ (reference sequence). CDR3 protein: CASSLDTGGSEQYF. The CDR3 DNA is TGTGCCAGCAGCTTAGACACGGGGGGGTCCGAGCAGTACTTC.

J is TRBJ1-5 and V is TRBV28; 8 bases map to TRBD1. Germline assignment: CDR1 MDHEN and CDR2 SYDVKM. This CDR3 has 15 amino acids. V was pared by 5 bases and J by 4 bases, with 7 bases of the junction left unmatched. In DNA, the CDR3 is TGTGCCAGCAGTCGAAGGACAGGGACAAATCAGCCCCAGCATTTT. It codes for CASSRRTGTNQPQHF.

The V gene is TRBV4-3, the J gene TRBJ2-7, with 9 positions matching TRBD1. This CDR3 region has 16 residues. The junction had 7 bases not matched to a gene; V was cut back by 3 bases and J by 1 base. Germline CDR1 is LGHNA and CDR2 is YSLEER. CDR3 protein: CASSQAAGTGSYEQYF. Here the CDR3 DNA reads TGCGCCAGCAGCCAGGCAGCCGGGACAGGGTCCTACGAGCAGTACTTC.

The V gene is TRBV15, the J gene TRBJ2-5, with D perhaps TRBD1 (6 bases). Germline V gene sequence: CDR1 LNHNV, CDR2 YYDKDF (reference sequence). Trimming left V 6 bases short and J 3 bases short, with 8 bases between. The CDR3 covers 12 residues. The CDR3 DNA reads as TGTGCCACCAGAGGGGGAGAAGAGACCCAGTACTTC. Protein product: CATRGGEETQYF. The whole variable domain, filled in from reference TRBV15 and TRBJ2-5, reads DAMVIQNPRYQVTQFGKPVTLSCSQTLNHNVMYWYQQKSSQAPKLLFHYYDKDFNNEADTPDNFQSRRPNTSFCFLDIRSPGLGDTAMYLCATRGGEETQYFGPGTRLLVL.

Comments on this clone: This likely comes from a read error, as the CDR3 has no conserved phenylalanine or tryptophan at its end. The DNA is left out, because the CDR3 cannot be placed on it with certainty; the CDR3 is given as TCRdb lists it. This chain uses TRBV6-5 with TRBJ2-7; the D segment call TRBD1 is taken from the table without a DNA check. The CDR3 is 12 amino acids long, termini counted. Germline loops: CDR1 MNHEY, CDR2 SVGAGI. This CDR3 reads CASSRGTGGLFI.

V usage is TRBV6-5 and J usage is TRBJ2-5; 12 positions match TRBD2. The CDR3 has 15 residues. CDR1 is MNHEY and CDR2 is SVGAGI in the germline V gene. J was trimmed by 1 base and V by 6 bases; bases with no gene match: 3. The CDR3 nucleotides read TGTGCCAGCAGCAGGACTAGCGGGATCCAAGAGACCCAGTACTTC. Its protein is CASSRTSGIQETQYF.

This chain links TRBV6-6 with TRBJ2-5, with 8 bases fitting TRBD1. V shed 5 bases, J shed 5 bases, and the junction held 10 bases outside the gene matches. The CDR3 is 15 amino acids. Looked up from germline, CDR1 is MNHNY and CDR2 is SVGAGI (reference sequence). The CDR3 DNA reads TGTGCCAGCAGTCAATCCGGGACAGGCAGGGAGACCCAGTACTTC. Translating gives CASSQSGTGRETQYF.

The chain joins TRBV6-6 to TRBJ2-5, with TRBD2 matching over 7 bases. Trimming took 4 bases from V and 5 from J; bases not matched to a gene: 4. There are 13 residues in the CDR3. Looked up from germline, CDR1 is MNHNY and CDR2 is SVGAGI (reference sequence). CDR3 coding DNA: TGTGCCAGCAGTTGGGGGGGAATGGAGACCCAGTACTTC. Translation gives CASSWGGMETQYF.

The chain combines TRBV5-4 with TRBJ2-5, with D uncertain. With 3 bases removed from V and 7 bases from J, the gap between germline ends came to 13 bases. The CDR3 is 13 amino acids. CDR1 is SGHNT and CDR2 is YYREEE in the germline V gene (reference sequence). This CDR3 is CASSYDPSGTQYF. CDR3 sequence (DNA): TGTGCCAGCAGCTACGACCCCTCGGGGACCCAGTACTTC.

The chain links TRBV18 to TRBJ1-1; 8 nucleotides match TRBD1. This CDR3 has 16 amino acids. V lost 3 bases, J lost 1 base, and 7 bases stayed unmatched. Germline assignment: CDR1 KGHSH and CDR2 LQKENI. CDR3 coding DNA: TGTGCCAGCTCACCCACCGACAGGGGAGGGAACACTGAAGCTTTCTTT. It translates to CASSPTDRGGNTEAFF.

J is TRBJ2-1 and V is TRBV12-5; D gene uncertain. The germline V gene has CDR1 LGHNT and CDR2 FRNRAP. CDR3 length equals 12 residues. The germline V and J ends were trimmed by 3 bases and 9 bases, with 9 bases remaining between them. In nucleotides, the CDR3 is TGTGCTAGTGGTTTTTCGTTGAGTGAGCAGTTCTTC. The encoded protein is CASGFSLSEQFF.

This clone was detected many times. The chain links TRBV10-1 to TRBJ1-3; TRBD1 agrees at 8 bases. Trimming cost V 2 bases and J 0 bases; bases outside gene matches: 3. Germline loops: CDR1 WNHNN, CDR2 SYGVQD (reference sequence). CDR3 length: 16 amino acids. The CDR3 nucleotides read TGCGCCAGCAGTGAGAGACAGGGGAGCTCTGGAAACACCATATATTTT. It yields the protein CASSERQGSSGNTIYF.

The gene calls are TRBV20-1 and TRBJ1-4; TRBD1 agrees at 7 bases. CDR3 size: 11 residues. V trimming: 5 bases; J trimming: 12 bases; junction bases outside the gene matches: 6. Germline assignment: CDR1 DFQATT and CDR2 SNEGSKA (reference sequence). CDR3: CSAGDSSELFF. CDR3 coding DNA: TGCAGTGCTGGGGACAGTTCGGAACTGTTTTTT.

The V gene is TRBV30, the J gene TRBJ1-1; D call uncertain. The CDR3 extends over 11 amino acids. With 7 bases removed from V and 2 bases from J, the gap between germline ends came to 8 bases. The V gene's germline CDR1 is GTSNPN and CDR2 SVGIG (reference sequence). This CDR3 is CASSSNTEAFF. The CDR3 coding sequence is TGTGCCTCCTCTAGTAACACTGAAGCTTTCTTT.